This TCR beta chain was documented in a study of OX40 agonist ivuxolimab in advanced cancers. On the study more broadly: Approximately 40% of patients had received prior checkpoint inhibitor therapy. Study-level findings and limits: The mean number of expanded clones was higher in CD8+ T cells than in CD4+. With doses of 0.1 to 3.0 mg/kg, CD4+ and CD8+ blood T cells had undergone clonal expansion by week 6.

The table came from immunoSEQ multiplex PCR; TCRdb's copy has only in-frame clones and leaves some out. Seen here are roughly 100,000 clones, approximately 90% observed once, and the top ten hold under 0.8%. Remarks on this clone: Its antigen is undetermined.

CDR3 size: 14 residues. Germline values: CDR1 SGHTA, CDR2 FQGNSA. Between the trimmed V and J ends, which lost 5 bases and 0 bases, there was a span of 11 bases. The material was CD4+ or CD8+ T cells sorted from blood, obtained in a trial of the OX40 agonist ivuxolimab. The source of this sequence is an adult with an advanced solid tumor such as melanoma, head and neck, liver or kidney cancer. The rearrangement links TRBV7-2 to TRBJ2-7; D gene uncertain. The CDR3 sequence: CASSLSFSSYEQYF. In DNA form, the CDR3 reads TGTGCCAGCAGCCTCTCGTTTAGCTCCTACGAGCAGTACTTC.